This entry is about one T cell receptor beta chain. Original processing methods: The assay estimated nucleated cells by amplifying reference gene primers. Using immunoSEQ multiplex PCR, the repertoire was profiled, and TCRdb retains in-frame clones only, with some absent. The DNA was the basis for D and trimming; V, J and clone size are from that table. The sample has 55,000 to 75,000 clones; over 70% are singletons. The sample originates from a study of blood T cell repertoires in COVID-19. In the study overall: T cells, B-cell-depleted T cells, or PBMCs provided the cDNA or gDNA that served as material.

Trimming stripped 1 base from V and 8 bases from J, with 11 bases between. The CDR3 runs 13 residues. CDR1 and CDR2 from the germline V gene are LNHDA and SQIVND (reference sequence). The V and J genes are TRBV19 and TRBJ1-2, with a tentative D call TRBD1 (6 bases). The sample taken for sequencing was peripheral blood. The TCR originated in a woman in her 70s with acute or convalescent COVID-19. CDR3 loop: CASSIGQAGGYTF. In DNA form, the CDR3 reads TGTGCCAGTAGTATAGGACAGGCTGGCGGCTACACCTTC.